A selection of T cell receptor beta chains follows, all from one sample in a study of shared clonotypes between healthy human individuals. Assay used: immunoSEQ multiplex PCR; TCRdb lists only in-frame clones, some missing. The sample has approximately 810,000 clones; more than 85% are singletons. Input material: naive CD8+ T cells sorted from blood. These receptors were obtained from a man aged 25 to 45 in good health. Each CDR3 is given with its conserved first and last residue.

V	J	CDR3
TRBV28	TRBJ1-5	CASSFSSAGNQPQHF
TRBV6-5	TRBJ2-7	CASRTGTLNSYEQYF
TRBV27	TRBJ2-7	CASSQRQGHYEQYF
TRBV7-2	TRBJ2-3	CASSPIGRELIDTQYF
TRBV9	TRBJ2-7	CASSGSGKFGEQYF
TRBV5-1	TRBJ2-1	CASSLGGSEQFF
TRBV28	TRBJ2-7	CASSLWREIHEQYF
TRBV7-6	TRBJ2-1	CASSLGGGNEQFF
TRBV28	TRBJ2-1	CASSILAGVQFF
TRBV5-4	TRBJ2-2	CASSQSGTYNTGELFF
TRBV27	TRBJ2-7	CASSAGQGYEQYF
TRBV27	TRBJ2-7	CASSSNYEQYF
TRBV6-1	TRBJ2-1	CASSEGSLSYNEQFF
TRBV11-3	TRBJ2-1	CASSLDRVGGPNEQFF
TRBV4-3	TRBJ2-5	CASSQYSGGRETQYF
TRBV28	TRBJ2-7	CASSLLGGHTYEQYF
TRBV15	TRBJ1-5	CATSRSGGNQPQHF
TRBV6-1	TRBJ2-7	CASRDVSGVSYEQYF
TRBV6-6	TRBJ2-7	CASSYSPLEGEQYF
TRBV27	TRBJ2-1	CASSLIGDEQFF
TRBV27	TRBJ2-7	CASSPRDRAYEQYF
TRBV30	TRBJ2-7	CAWRAPTYEQYF
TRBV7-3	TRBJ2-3	CASSFGQGADTQYF
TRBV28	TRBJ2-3	CASSSPSTAGDRTDTQYF
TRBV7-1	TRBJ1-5	CASSLAGGVLQPQHF
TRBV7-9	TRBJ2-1	CASSLILTGFMDEQFF
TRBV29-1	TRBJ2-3	CSVEDLGTLAGDDTQYF
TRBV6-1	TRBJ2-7	CASSEIGTSGSLEQYF
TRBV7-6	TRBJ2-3	CASSDRSLADTQYF
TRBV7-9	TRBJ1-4	CASRPTGGNEKLFF
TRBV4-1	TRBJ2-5	CASSLGLAGEGETQYF
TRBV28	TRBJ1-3	CASSLTSGNTIYF
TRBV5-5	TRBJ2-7	CASSPRTGEVEQYF
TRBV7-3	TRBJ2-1	CASSFGGGNEQFF
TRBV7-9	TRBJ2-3	CASSPLGGEADTQYF
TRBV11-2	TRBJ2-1	CASSRWLAGGNEQFF
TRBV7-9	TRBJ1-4	CASSLSRGRQNEKLFF
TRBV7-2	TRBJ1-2	CASSPGQSFYGYTF
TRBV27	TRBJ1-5	CASSWGGPNQPQHF
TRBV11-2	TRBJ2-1	CASSSSLLREERDNEQFF
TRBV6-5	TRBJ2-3	CASTPAFLGIDTQYF
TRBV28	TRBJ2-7	CASSLTDYEQYF
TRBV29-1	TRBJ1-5	CSVKQGFQPQHF
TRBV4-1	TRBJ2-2	CATRDRDRVTGELFF
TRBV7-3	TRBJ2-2	CASSLSPVAGELFF
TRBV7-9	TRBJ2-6	CASSYSRGRGSGANVLTF
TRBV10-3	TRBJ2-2	CATYNGELFF